This T cell receptor (beta chain) was captured in a study of T cell repertoires in cytomegalovirus infection. Study background: Researchers turned to recently identified HLA-C-restricted CMV epitopes as well as well-studied HLA-B-restricted ones.

As regards this clonotype: What it recognizes is unknown.

Germline CDR1 reads DFQATT; CDR2 reads SNEGSKA (reference sequence). This CDR3 is built from 15 residues. Trimming removed 3 bases at V and 0 bases at J, with 12 bases between. One entry per CDR3 protein results from TCRdb running MiXCR on the reads. The table lists about 830,000 distinct CDR3 sequences, approximately 30% of them singletons, with 9.5% to 15% in the top ten. The TCR was taken from a human donor in good health (CMV status not recorded). Some clones in this sample may be carry-over from other donors' samples. Sample: cultured CD8+ T cells from PBMCs, taken from culture after CMV antigen stimulation. The chain recombines TRBV20-1 with TRBJ1-3; TRBD1 is a possible D gene (6 bases). CDR3 sequence reads: CSASPPDSSGNTIYF. The CDR3 DNA reads TGCAGTGCTAGCCCCCCGGACAGCTCTGGAAACACCATATATTTT.